The 14 T cell receptor beta chains given below trace back to one sample, sequenced in a study of technical replicates of blood from a handful of donors. Profiled with immunoSEQ multiplex PCR; TCRdb holds only in-frame clones, not every one. The sample lists approximately 97,000 clones, 85% to 95% seen once, with roughly 0.3% in the top ten. The sample was T cells isolated from PBMCs. The receptors shown here come from a human donor in good health.

The V and J genes are TRBV5-1 and TRBJ2-7, with D maybe TRBD1 (5 bases). Trimming cost V 0 bases and J 3 bases, with 10 bases left between them. CDR3 size: 14 residues. The germline V gene has CDR1 SGHRS and CDR2 YFSETQ. The CDR3 loop is CASSLVRANYEQYF. The CDR3 DNA sequence: TGCGCCAGCAGCTTGGTCAGGGCTAACTACGAGCAGTACTTC.

The rearrangement joins TRBV5-1 to TRBJ2-1; 7 nucleotides line up with TRBD1. The germline gives CDR1 SGHRS, CDR2 YFSETQ. The V gene end was trimmed by 2 bases and the J gene end by 5 bases; junction bases not matched to a gene: 7. The CDR3 totals 15 residues. The CDR3 coding sequence is TGCGCCAGCAGCTTCCGACAGGGCCCACACAATGAGCAGTTCTTC. Its translation: CASSFRQGPHNEQFF.

The chain uses TRBV5-1 and TRBJ1-1; 7 nucleotides line up with TRBD1. Germline assignment: CDR1 SGHRS and CDR2 YFSETQ. CDR3 length: 13 residues. Losses at the gene ends were 4 bases for V and 8 bases for J; bases not matched to a gene: 8. In nucleotides, the CDR3 is TGCGCCAGCAGCGGGCAGGGGGTTCCAGAAGCTTTCTTT. This sequence encodes CASSGQGVPEAFF.

The V call is TRBV5-1, the J call TRBJ1-6, with 10 positions matching TRBD1. V dropped 9 bases and J dropped 7; count of bases not matched to a gene: 7. CDR1 and CDR2 from the germline V gene are SGHRS and YFSETQ. This CDR3 contains 14 residues. Here the CDR3 reads CATRPGQGNSPLHF. In DNA form, the CDR3 reads TGCGCCACCCGACCGGGACAGGGGAATTCACCCCTCCACTTT.

V and J are TRBV7-6 and TRBJ2-1; 9 bases are shared with TRBD2. The germline CDR1 and CDR2 sequences are SGHVS and FNYEAQ. Losses at the gene ends were 1 base for V and 6 bases for J; bases not matched to a gene: 1. CDR3 length: 14 amino acids. The CDR3 is CASSLGTSANEQFF. CDR3 bases: TGTGCCAGCAGCTTAGGGACTAGCGCCAATGAGCAGTTCTTC.

V gene TRBV19 combines with J gene TRBJ2-7; 8 bases fit TRBD1. The germline CDR1 and CDR2 sequences are LNHDA and SQIVND (reference sequence). The CDR3 covers 17 residues. Losses at the gene ends were 7 bases for V and 3 bases for J; bases not matched to a gene: 17. CDR3 sequence: CASTLSHRTGKIYEQYF. The CDR3 nucleotides read TGTGCCAGTACCCTATCACACCGGACAGGGAAAATCTACGAGCAGTACTTC.

CDR3 region: CASSLDHFSGNTIYF. Written as DNA, the CDR3 is TGTGCCAGCAGCTTGGATCACTTCTCTGGAAACACCATATATTTT. This rearrangement joins TRBV5-4 to TRBJ1-3; D unclear. V lost 0 bases, J lost 0 bases, and 7 bases lay in between. CDR1 and CDR2 (germline): SGHNT, YYREEE (reference sequence). The CDR3 contains 15 residues.

The chain uses TRBV28 and TRBJ1-5, with 7 bases identical to TRBD1. This CDR3 spans 19 amino acids. V gave up 7 bases and J gave up 0 bases; unmatched junction bases: 18. CDR1 MDHEN and CDR2 SYDVKM come from the germline V gene. The CDR3 spells CASNQRIRGSSYSNQPQHF. CDR3 DNA: TGTGCCAGCAATCAACGTATCAGGGGGTCCTCATATAGCAATCAGCCCCAGCATTTT.

DNA for the CDR3: TGTGCCTGGAGAGCGGGAGTGGCAGATACGCAGTATTTT. This translates into CAWRAGVADTQYF. The gene calls are TRBV30 and TRBJ2-3, with 8 bases matching TRBD2. The V gene end was trimmed by 3 bases and the J gene end by 4 bases; junction bases not matched to a gene: 3. Germline values: CDR1 GTSNPN, CDR2 SVGIG (reference sequence). The CDR3 runs to 13 residues.

The rearrangement joins TRBV18 to TRBJ2-2; a possible D gene is TRBD2 (6 bases). Germline V gives CDR1 KGHSH, CDR2 LQKENI. The CDR3 is 17 residues long. Trimming shortened V by 8 bases and J by 2 bases, and 21 bases separated the two germline ends. CDR3 DNA: TGTGCCAGCGCACGGAGGGCTTCCGAGAAAAACACCGGGGAGCTGTTTTTT. This encodes CASARRASEKNTGELFF.

CDR3: CASSSSGGGYQETQYF. As DNA, the CDR3 is TGTGCCAGCAGCTCTTCGGGAGGCGGGTACCAAGAGACCCAGTACTTC. V usage is TRBV11-3 and J usage is TRBJ2-5, with TRBD2 identical over 7 bases. Trimming cost V 4 bases and J 0 bases; bases outside gene matches: 8. CDR3 length equals 16 residues. CDR1 is SGHNT and CDR2 is YENEEA in the germline V gene.

This chain links TRBV4-3 with TRBJ2-3; D gene unclear. This CDR3 comprises 16 residues. With 1 base removed from V and 2 bases from J, the gap between germline ends came to 13 bases. The germline gives CDR1 LGHNA, CDR2 YSLEER. CDR3 DNA sequence: TGCGCCAGCAGCCAAGGAGTCCTCACCAACACAGATACGCAGTATTTT. It yields the protein CASSQGVLTNTDTQYF.

This chain connects TRBV7-2 to TRBJ1-5; D unclear. V gave up 4 bases and J gave up 7 bases, with 11 bases separating them. The germline CDR1 and CDR2 sequences are SGHTA and FQGNSA. CDR3 length: 13 amino acids. The CDR3 sequence: CASSSSPRQPQHF. As DNA, the CDR3 is TGTGCCAGCAGCTCCTCCCCGAGGCAGCCCCAGCATTTT.

This sequence joins TRBV5-4 and TRBJ2-1, with 10 bases aligning to TRBD2. The V gene's germline CDR1 is SGHNT and CDR2 YYREEE (reference sequence). The CDR3 runs 15 residues. V was pared by 5 bases and J by 5 bases, with 7 bases of the junction left unmatched. CDR3 sequence reads: CASSSSGRTHNEQFF. The CDR3 DNA reads TGTGCCAGCAGTTCTAGCGGGAGAACACACAATGAGCAGTTCTTC.